Listed here is a single T cell receptor (beta chain). Its antigen is as yet unknown. Germline V CDR1 and CDR2: MNHEY, SVGAGI. The CDR3 runs to 15 residues. J was trimmed by 3 bases and V by 6 bases; bases with no gene match: 7. The donors comprised healthy bone marrow donors. This record comes from a study of cytomegalovirus exposure and HLA in healthy donors. It was with 60 Vbeta and 13 Jbeta primers that the PCR ran. The table came from immunoSEQ multiplex PCR; TCRdb's copy has only in-frame clones and leaves some out. The data contain about 130,000 clones, 78% of them singletons. Study observations and caveats: Within the data, a cluster of highly shared sequence variants was likely a sequencing artifact. Data from an earlier analysis indicated that most TCR beta V segments were productive either about 87% or about 30% of the time.

The sequenced sample was PBMCs. The sequence was obtained from a man between 35 and 55 years old in good health and CMV-seronegative. The chain uses TRBV6-5 and TRBJ1-3, with 8 bases matching TRBD1. For the CDR3, the DNA is TGTGCCAGCAGCGTCTCCGGACAGGGTGGAAACACCATATATTTT. It encodes CASSVSGQGGNTIYF.